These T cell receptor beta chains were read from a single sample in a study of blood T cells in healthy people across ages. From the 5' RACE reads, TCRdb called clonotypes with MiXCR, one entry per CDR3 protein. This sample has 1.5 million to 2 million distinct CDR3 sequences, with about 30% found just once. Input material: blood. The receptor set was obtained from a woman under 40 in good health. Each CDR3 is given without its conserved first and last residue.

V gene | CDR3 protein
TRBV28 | ASSATGTGRNNEQY
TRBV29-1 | SAAGGAYQETQY
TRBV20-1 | SASPRRTSSYEQY
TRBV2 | ASRLEADNEQF
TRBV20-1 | SAESSDRRHQPQH
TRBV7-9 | ASSPITTGWGDPTEAF
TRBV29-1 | SVEDTSVANTIY
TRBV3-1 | ASSQEGAKGYT
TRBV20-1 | SAREPPGEQF
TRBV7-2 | ASSLDLGKYEAEQY
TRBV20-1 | SARKASGNNEQF
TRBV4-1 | ASSQEIPMAGWTYEQY
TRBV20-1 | SARYRTGREAYEQY
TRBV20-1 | SARNYRGTYEQY
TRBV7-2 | ASSFRTGGDIYGYT
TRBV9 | ASSVVPGGVDEQF
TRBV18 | ASSPRPGPNEQF
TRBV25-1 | ASSEFGGPDTGELF
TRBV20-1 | SARDLAQPFYEQY
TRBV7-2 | ASILTDFNYGYT
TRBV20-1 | SAQERNIQY
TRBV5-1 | ASSTGGTEGKNIQY
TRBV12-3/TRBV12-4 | ASSWGGGPADTQY
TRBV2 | ACTPGTDTQY
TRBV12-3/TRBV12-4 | ASSFTARRGLHEQY
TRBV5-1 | ASSLPSGTGETQY
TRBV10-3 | AINGDSDTQY
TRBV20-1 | SASDGQTDSCEQY
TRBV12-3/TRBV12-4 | ASTERAGNTEAF
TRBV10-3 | AISEQASGRNEQF
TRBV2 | ASSRRQGDEQY
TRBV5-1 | ASSLGGTEEETQY
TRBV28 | ASSFRGDYYGYT
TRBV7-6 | AGSLDPPPSSYEQY
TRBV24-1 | ATSETPGAEGGYT
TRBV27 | ASSPKPQGSHSGANVLT
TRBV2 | ASSLAGHLLSAEAF
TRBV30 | AWSIEGDIQY
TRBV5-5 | ASSPSWGSDYEQY
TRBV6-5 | ASSPTGVANTGELF
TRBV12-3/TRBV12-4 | ASSLSGHPNEKLF
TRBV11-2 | ASSLGREGELF
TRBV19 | ASSIGSPGLAGGRYEQF
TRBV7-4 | ASSLVWTRYEQY
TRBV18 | ASSPPGGGQY
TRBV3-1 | ASSPSDRGYTETF
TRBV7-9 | VSSPRMPAF
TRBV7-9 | ASSLPDISDTQY
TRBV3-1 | ASSPSWGRYNEQF